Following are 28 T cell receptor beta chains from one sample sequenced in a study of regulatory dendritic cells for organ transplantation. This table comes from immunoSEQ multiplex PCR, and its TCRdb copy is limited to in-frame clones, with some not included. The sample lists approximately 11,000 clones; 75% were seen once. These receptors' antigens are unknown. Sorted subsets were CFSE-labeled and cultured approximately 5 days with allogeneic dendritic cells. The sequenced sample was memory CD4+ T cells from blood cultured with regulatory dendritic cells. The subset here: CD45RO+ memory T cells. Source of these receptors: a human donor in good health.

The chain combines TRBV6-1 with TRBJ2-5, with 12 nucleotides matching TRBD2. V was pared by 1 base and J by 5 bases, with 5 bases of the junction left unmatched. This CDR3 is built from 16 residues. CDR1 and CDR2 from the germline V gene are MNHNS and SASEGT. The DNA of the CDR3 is TGTGCCAGCAGTGAAGGCCTAGCGGGGGGGCAGGAGACCCAGTACTTC. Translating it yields CASSEGLAGGQETQYF.

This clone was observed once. CDR3 loop: CASSAQGHYNEQFF. DNA for the CDR3: TGTGCCAGCAGCGCGCAGGGACACTACAATGAGCAGTTCTTC. The chain has TRBV7-8 and TRBJ2-1; D is perhaps TRBD1 (6 bases). The germline gives CDR1 SGHVS, CDR2 FQNEAQ. The CDR3 is 14 residues long. V lost 5 bases and J 3 bases, leaving 11 bases between the germline ends. Complete variable domain (other parts from reference TRBV7-8 and TRBJ2-1): GAGVSQSPRYKVAKRGQDVALRCDPISGHVSLFWYQQALGQGPEFLTYFQNEAQLDKSGLPSDRFFAERPEGSVSTLKIQRTQQEDSAVYLCASSAQGHYNEQFFGPGTRLTVL.

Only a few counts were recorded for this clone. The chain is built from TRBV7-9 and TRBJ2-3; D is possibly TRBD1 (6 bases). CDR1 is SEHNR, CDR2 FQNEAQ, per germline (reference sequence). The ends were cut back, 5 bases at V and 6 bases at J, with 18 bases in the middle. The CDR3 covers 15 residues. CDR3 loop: CASSLGPRGVDTQYF. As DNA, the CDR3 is TGTGCCAGCAGCCTGGGCCCCAGGGGAGTGGATACGCAGTATTTT.

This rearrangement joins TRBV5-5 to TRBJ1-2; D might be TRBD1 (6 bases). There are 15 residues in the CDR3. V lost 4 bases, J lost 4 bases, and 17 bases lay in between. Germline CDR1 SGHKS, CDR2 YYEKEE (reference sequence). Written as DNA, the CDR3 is TGTGCCAGCAGCGTCCGACAGGAACGGAGCTATGGCTACACCTTC. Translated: CASSVRQERSYGYTF.

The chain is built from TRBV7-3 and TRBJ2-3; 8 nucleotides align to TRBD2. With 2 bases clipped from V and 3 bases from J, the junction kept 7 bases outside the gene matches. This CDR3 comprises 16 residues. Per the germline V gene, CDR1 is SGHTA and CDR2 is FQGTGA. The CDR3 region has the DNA TGTGCCAGCAGCTTAGGGCGGGGGGCCGGGACAGATACGCAGTATTTT. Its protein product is CASSLGRGAGTDTQYF.

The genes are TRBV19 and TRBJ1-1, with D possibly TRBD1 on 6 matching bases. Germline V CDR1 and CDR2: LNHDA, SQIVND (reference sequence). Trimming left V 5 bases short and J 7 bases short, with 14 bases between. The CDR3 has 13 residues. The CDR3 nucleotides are TGTGCCAGTAGTTTACAGGGTAGGGGTGAAGCTTTCTTT. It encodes CASSLQGRGEAFF.

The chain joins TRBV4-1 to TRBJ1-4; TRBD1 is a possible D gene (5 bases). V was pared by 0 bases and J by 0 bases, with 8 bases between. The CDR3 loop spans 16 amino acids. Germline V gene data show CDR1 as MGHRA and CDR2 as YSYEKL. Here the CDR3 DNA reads TGCGCCAGCAGCCAAGAGACAGCTGCAACTAATGAAAAACTGTTTTTT. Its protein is CASSQETAATNEKLFF.

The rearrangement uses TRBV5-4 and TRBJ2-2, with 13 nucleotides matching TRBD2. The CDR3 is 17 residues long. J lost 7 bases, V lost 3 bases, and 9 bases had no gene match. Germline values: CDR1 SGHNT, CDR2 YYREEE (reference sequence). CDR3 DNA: TGTGCCAGCAGCTCCGGACTAGCGGGGGCCGGAGGCGGGGAGCTGTTTTTT. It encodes CASSSGLAGAGGGELFF.

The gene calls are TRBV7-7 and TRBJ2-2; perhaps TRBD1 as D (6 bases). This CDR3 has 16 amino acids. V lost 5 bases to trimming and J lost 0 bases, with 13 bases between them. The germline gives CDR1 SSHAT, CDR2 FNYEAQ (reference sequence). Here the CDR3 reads CASSPNRVSNTGELFF. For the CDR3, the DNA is TGTGCCAGCAGCCCGAACAGGGTTTCGAACACCGGGGAGCTGTTTTTT.

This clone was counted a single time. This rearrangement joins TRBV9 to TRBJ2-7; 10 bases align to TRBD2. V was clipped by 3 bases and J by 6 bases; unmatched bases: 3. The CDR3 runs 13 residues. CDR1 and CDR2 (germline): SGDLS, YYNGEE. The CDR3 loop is CASSASGGTEQYF. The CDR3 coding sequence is TGTGCCAGCAGCGCTAGCGGGGGAACCGAGCAGTACTTC.

The CDR3 here is CASSSHNRDLYEQYF. The CDR3 region has the DNA TGTGCCAGCAGCTCACATAACAGGGACCTCTACGAGCAGTACTTC. This chain connects TRBV7-2 to TRBJ2-7, with D possibly TRBD1 on 6 matching bases. Germline values: CDR1 SGHTA, CDR2 FQGNSA. V was trimmed by 4 bases and J by 3 bases, leaving 16 bases between them. This CDR3 comprises 15 residues.

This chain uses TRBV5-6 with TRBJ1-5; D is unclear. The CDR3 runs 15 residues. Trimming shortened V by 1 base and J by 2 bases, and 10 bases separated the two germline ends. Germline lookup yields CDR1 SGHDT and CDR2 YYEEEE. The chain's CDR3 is CASSLNAGGNQPQHF. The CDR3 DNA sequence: TGTGCCAGCAGCTTGAACGCAGGTGGCAATCAGCCCCAGCATTTT.

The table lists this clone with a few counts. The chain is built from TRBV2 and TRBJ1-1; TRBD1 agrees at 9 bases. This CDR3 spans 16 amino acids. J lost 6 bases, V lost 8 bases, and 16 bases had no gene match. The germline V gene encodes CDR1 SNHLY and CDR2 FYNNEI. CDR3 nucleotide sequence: TGTGCCAGCCGGGACAGGGCTTTAAATGGAGGTGCTGAAGCTTTCTTT. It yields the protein CASRDRALNGGAEAFF.

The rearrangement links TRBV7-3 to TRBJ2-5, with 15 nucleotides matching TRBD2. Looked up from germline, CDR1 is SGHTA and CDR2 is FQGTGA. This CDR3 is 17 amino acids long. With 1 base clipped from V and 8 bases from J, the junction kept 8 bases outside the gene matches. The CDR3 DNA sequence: TGTGCCAGCAGCTTAATGGCTGGGACTAGCGGGGGGTACACCCAGTACTTC. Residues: CASSLMAGTSGGYTQYF.

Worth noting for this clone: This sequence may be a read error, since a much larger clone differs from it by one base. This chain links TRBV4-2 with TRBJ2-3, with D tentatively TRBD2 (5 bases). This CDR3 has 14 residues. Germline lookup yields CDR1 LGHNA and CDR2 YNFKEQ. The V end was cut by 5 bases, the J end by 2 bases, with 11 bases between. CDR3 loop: CASSLEGSTDTQYF. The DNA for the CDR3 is TGTGCCAGCAGCTTAGAGGGTTCCACAGATACGCAGTATTTT.

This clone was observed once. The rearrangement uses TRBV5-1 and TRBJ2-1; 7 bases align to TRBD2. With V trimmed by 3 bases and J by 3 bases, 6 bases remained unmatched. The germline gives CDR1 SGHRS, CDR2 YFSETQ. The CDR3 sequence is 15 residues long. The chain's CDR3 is CASSSGTTGYNEQFF. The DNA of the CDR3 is TGCGCCAGCAGCTCCGGGACTACTGGCTACAATGAGCAGTTCTTC.

The CDR3, as DNA: TGCGCCAGCAGCTCACGACTAGCGGGGGTTACCTACAATGAGCAGTTCTTC. Its protein is CASSSRLAGVTYNEQFF. V gene TRBV5-1 combines with J gene TRBJ2-1; TRBD2 matches 12 bases. The CDR3 consists of 17 residues. The J segment lost 2 bases and the V segment lost 3 bases, leaving 6 bases of the junction unmatched. Germline assignment: CDR1 SGHRS and CDR2 YFSETQ.

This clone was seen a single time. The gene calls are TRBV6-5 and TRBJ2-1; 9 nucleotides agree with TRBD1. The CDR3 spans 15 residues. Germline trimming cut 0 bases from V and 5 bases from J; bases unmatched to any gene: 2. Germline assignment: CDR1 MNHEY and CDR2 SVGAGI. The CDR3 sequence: CASSYSGQGNNEQFF. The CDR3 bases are TGTGCCAGCAGTTACTCGGGACAGGGAAACAATGAGCAGTTCTTC.

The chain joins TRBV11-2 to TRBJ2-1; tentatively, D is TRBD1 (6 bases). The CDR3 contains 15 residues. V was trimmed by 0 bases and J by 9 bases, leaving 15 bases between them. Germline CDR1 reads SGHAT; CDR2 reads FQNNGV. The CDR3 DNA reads TGTGCCAGCAGCTTAGATGAGAGGGGACACAGTGAGCAGTTCTTC. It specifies CASSLDERGHSEQFF.

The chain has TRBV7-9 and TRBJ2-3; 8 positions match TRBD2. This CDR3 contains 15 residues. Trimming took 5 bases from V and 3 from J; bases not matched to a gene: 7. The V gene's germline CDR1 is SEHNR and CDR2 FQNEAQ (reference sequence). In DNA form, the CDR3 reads TGTGCCAGCAGCCCCGGGGGGGGGACTACAGATACGCAGTATTTT. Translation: CASSPGGGTTDTQYF.

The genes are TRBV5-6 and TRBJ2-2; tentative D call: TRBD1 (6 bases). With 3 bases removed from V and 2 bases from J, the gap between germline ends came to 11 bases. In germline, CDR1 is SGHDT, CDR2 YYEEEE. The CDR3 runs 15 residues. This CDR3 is CASSSWGTNTGELFF. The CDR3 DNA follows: TGTGCCAGCAGCTCTTGGGGGACAAACACCGGGGAGCTGTTTTTT.

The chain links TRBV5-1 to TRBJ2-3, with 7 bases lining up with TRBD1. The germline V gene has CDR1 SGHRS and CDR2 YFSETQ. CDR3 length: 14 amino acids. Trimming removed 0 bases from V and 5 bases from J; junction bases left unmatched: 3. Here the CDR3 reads CASSLGQGRDTQYF. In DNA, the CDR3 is TGCGCCAGCAGCTTGGGACAGGGAAGAGATACGCAGTATTTT.

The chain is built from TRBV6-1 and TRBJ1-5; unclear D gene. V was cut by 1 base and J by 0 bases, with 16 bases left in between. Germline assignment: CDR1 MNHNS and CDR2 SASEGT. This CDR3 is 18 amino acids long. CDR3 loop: CASSEGATPTYSNQPQHF. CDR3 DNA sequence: TGTGCCAGCAGTGAAGGGGCGACCCCCACTTATAGCAATCAGCCCCAGCATTTT.

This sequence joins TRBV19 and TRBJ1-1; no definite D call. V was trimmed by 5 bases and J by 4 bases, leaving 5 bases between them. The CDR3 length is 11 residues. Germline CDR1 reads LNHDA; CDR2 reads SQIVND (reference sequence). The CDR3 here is CASSGGTEAFF. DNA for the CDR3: TGTGCCAGTAGTGGAGGCACTGAAGCTTTCTTT. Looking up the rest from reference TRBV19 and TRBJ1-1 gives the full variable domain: DGGITQSPKYLFRKEGQNVTLSCEQNLNHDAMYWYRQDPGQGLRLIYYSQIVNDFQKGDIAEGYSVSREKKESFPLTVTSAQKNPTAFYLCASSGGTEAFFGQGTRLTVV.

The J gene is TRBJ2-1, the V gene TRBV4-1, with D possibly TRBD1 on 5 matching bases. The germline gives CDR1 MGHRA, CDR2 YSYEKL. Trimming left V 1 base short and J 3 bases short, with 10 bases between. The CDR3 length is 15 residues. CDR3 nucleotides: TGCGCCAGCAGCCAAGGACAGCAGGACTACAATGAGCAGTTCTTC. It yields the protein CASSQGQQDYNEQFF.

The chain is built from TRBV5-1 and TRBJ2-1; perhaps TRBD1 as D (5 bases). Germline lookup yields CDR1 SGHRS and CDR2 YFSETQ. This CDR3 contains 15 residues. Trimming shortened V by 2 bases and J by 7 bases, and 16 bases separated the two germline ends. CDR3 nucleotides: TGCGCCAGCAGCTTAGGCCAGGGTACTGGGAATGAGCAGTTCTTC. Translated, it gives CASSLGQGTGNEQFF.

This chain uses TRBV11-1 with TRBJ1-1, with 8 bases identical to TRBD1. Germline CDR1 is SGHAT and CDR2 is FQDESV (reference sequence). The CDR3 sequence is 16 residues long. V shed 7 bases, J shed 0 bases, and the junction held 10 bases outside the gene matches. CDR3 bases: TGTGCCAGCATCCCTCGACAGGGGCTTTTGAACACTGAAGCTTTCTTT. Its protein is CASIPRQGLLNTEAFF. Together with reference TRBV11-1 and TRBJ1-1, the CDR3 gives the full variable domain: EAEVAQSPRYKITEKSQAVAFWCDPISGHATLYWYRQILGQGPELLVQFQDESVVDDSQLPKDRFSAERLKGVDSTLKIQPAELGDSAMYLCASIPRQGLLNTEAFFGQGTRLTVV.

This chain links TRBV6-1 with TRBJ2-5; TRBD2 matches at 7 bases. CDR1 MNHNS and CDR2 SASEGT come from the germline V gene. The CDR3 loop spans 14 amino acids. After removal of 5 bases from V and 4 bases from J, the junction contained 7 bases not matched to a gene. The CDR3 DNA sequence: TGTGCCAGCAGTCGAGGACTAGGACGAGAGACCCAGTACTTC. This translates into CASSRGLGRETQYF.